This TCR beta chain was observed in a study of CD8+ T cells in alopecia areata. Study information: The study gave tofacitinib for 6 to 18 months, then 6 months off drug.

Extracted RNA was reverse transcribed, and the resulting cDNA served as sequencing template. Only in-frame clones appear in the TCRdb table, and some are missing; sequencing was by immunoSEQ multiplex PCR. Here the sample spans 150,000 to 200,000 clones, about three fifths being singletons. About this clone: Antigen unknown.

Study-wide results and limits: It was observed that many expanded lesional clones persisted in scalp and blood during tofacitinib. Lesional scalp, notably in alopecia totalis/universalis, had clonality above that of normal scalp.

Documented treatment: oral pan-JAK inhibitor, 5-10 mg twice daily. Researchers picked out CD4+ and CD8+ T cells from PBMCs by sorting. There are 14 residues in the CDR3. V was clipped by 6 bases and J by 8 bases, with 18 bases between them. Germline V CDR1 and CDR2: MNHEY, SVGAGI. This receptor was taken from a human donor with alopecia areata. The chain employs TRBV6-5 and TRBJ2-3; D uncertain. Sequencing was performed on CD4+ T cells sorted from blood, taken at approximately week 50, from a patient treated with tofacitinib. Written as DNA, the CDR3 is TGTGCCAGCAGACACCCGGGTGGGGTTGGTACGCAGTATTTT. It is translated as CASRHPGGVGTQYF.